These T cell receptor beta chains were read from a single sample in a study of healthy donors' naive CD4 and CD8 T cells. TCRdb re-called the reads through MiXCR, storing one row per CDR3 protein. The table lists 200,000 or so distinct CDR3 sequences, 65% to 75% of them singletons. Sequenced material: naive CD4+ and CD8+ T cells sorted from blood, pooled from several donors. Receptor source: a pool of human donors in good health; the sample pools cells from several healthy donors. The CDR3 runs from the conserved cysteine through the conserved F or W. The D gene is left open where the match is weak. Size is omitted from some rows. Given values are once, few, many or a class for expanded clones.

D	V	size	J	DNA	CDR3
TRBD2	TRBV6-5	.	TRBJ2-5	TGTGCCAGCAGTCACTTGGGACTACAAGAGACCCAGTACTTC	CASSHLGLQETQYF
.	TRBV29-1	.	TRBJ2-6	TGCAGCGTTGAAGACCAGGGGCTCGGGGCCAACGTCCTGACTTTC	CSVEDQGLGANVLTF
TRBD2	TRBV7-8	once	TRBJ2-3	TGTGCCAGCAGCCTGGGACTAGCGGGGGCTAATACGCAGTATTTT	CASSLGLAGANTQYF
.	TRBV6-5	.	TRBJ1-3	TGTGCCAGCAGTTACGCCGCTGACAGCTCTGGAAACACCATATATTTT	CASSYAADSSGNTIYF
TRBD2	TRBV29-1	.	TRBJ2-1	TGCAGCGGCCTTAGGGCCAGTAGCGGGAATGAGCAGTTCTTC	CSGLRASSGNEQFF
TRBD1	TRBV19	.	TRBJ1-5	TGTGCCAGTAACCCTCCGGGACAGGGGATGATTCAGCCCCAGCATTTT	CASNPPGQGMIQPQHF
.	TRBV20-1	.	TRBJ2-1	TGCAGTGCTAGCCGCGGACAGTACAATGAGCAGTTCTTC	CSASRGQYNEQFF
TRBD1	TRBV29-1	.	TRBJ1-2	TGCAGCGTTGCTCAGGGGGACAGAGGCAACTATGGCTACACCTTC	CSVAQGDRGNYGYTF
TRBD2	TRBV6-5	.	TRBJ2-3	TGTGCCAGCAGCCGAGCGGGGACTAGCACAGATACGCAGTATTTT	CASSRAGTSTDTQYF
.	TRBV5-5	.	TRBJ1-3	TGTGCCAGCAGCTTCACCGGGGCTGGAAACACCATATATTTT	CASSFTGAGNTIYF
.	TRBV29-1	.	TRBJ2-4	TGCAGCGTTGAGGGGAAGGGGGAGGGTAGAAACATTCAGTACTTC	CSVEGKGEGRNIQYF
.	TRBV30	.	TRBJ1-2	TGTGCCTGGAGCCCTCATGTTGGTGGCTACACCTTC	CAWSPHVGGYTF
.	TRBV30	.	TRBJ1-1	TGTGCCTGGAGCTGGGACGCCATGAACACTGAAGCTTTCTTT	CAWSWDAMNTEAFF
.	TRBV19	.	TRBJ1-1	TGTGCCAGTTGTTCCGCCGTTGGGGGCTCTGAAGCTTTCTTT	CASCSAVGGSEAFF
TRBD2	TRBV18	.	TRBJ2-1	TGTGCCAGCTCTCGGACTAGCGGAAAGAACAGGGCTTCCTACAATGAGCAGTTCTTC	CASSRTSGKNRASYNEQFF
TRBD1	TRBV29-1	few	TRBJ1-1	TGCAGCGTTGTACGATCCCGGGACAGGGACACTGAAGCTTTCTTT	CSVVRSRDRDTEAFF
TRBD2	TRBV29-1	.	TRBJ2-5	TGCAGCGTTAGACGGACTAGCCAAGAGACCCAGTACTTC	CSVRRTSQETQYF
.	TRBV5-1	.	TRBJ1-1	TGCGCCAGCAGTAAGGGGCGCGAAGCTTTCTTT	CASSKGREAFF
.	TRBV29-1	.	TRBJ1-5	TGCAGCTTTTCGACAGATAGCAATCAGCCCCAGCATTTT	CSFSTDSNQPQHF
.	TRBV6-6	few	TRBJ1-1	TGTGCCAGCAGTGACCCACCGACACAGAACACTGAAGCTTTCTTT	CASSDPPTQNTEAFF
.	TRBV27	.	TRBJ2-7	TGTGCCAGCAGTTTTCGAATCGACAGGTTCCACGAGCAGTACTTC	CASSFRIDRFHEQYF
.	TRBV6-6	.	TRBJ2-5	TGTGCCAGCAGTTACGATGCGTTCTACCTTCAAGAGACCCAGTACTTC	CASSYDAFYLQETQYF
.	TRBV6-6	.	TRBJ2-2	TGTGCCAGCAGTGACGGGGAGCTGTTTTTT	CASSDGELFF
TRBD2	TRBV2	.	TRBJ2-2	TGTGCCAGCAAGGCTAGCGGTTACACCGGGGAGCTGTTTTTT	CASKASGYTGELFF
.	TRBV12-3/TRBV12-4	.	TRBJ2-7	TGTGCCAGCAGTTTTGAGGAGGGGTACGAGCAGTACTTC	CASSFEEGYEQYF
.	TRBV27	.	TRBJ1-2	TGTGCCAGCAGTCCCTGGGGGGCTTATGGCTACACCTTC	CASSPWGAYGYTF
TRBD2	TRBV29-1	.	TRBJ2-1	TGCAGCGCCCCAGGACTAGCGGGAGACATCCAGGGCGACGAGCAGTTCTTC	CSAPGLAGDIQGDEQFF
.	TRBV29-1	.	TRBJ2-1	TGCAGCATGCCGGGACCCTACAATGAGCAGTTCTTC	CSMPGPYNEQFF
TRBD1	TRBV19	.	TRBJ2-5	TGTGCCAGTAGTAGTTACACAGGGGGCAGGGAGACCCAGTACTTC	CASSSYTGGRETQYF
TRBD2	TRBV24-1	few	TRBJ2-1	TGTGCCACCAGTGACCGCACTAGCGGGAGCGGTGAGCAGTTCTTC	CATSDRTSGSGEQFF
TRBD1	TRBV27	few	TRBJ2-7	TGTGCCAGCAGTTCCGGGACAGGCGGCTACGAGCAGTACTTC	CASSSGTGGYEQYF
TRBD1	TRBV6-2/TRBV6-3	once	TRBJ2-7	TGTGCCAGCAGTACACCTGACAGGGCGTACGGGCAGTACTTC	CASSTPDRAYGQYF
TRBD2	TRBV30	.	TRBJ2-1	TGTGCCTGGAGTGGAACTAGCGGGGGTTACAATGAGCAGTTCTTC	CAWSGTSGGYNEQFF
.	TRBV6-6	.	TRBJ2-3	TGTGCCAGCCTCTCCACTTCTTTTGGTGGCACAGATACGCAGTATTTT	CASLSTSFGGTDTQYF
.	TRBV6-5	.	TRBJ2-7	TGTGCCAGCAGCAGACTAGTCACCGAGCAGTACTTC	CASSRLVTEQYF
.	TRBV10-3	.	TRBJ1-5	TGTGCCATCAGTCCCGACAGGACCAATCAGCCCCAGCATTTT	CAISPDRTNQPQHF
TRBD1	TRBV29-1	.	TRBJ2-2	TGCAGCGCCGCCACCGGGACAGGAAACACCGGGGAGCTGTTTTTT	CSAATGTGNTGELFF
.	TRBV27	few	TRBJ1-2	TGTGCCAGCAGTTTAGGAGGGTACTATGGCTACACCTTC	CASSLGGYYGYTF
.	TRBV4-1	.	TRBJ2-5	TGCGCCAGCAGCCTCGGACTGCCGGAGACCCAGTACTTC	CASSLGLPETQYF
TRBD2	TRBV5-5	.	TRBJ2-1	TGTGCCAGCAGCGGAAGGACTAGTCGTTATGAGTTCTTC	CASSGRTSRYEFF
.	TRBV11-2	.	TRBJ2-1	TGTGCCAGCAGCTTCCTGTTCCGGGTTGAGCAGTTCTTC	CASSFLFRVEQFF
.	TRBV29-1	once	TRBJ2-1	TGCAGCGTTGACACCGGGGGCAATGAGCAGTTCTTC	CSVDTGGNEQFF